This T cell receptor beta chain was sequenced for a study of cytomegalovirus exposure and HLA in healthy donors. Study details: Genotyping showed roughly 83% of fewer than 500 donors falling in the Caucasian-associated ancestry cluster. Overall study results and limits: Available immune exposure information covered CMV serostatus only. Per a later analysis, about 17,000 TCR beta sequences showed association with HLA alleles at 0.05 false discovery rate.

With regard to this clone: Its antigen remains unknown.

Everyone who donated was a healthy bone marrow donor. The PCR contained 60 Vbeta and 13 Jbeta primers. Profiling relied on immunoSEQ multiplex PCR, and the TCRdb table lists in-frame clones only, not all of them. Among 210,000 or so clones listed, approximately 78% were seen once. The CDR3 covers 14 residues. CDR1 is SGHNT, CDR2 YENEEA, per germline. V was cut by 4 bases and J by 0 bases, with 9 bases left in between. The chain combines TRBV11-3 with TRBJ1-1; D call uncertain. The specimen was PBMCs. The TCR was taken from a boy aged 5-17 years in good health and CMV-seronegative. The CDR3 DNA reads as TGTGCCAGCAGCTCTCAGGCGATGAACACTGAAGCTTTCTTT. It is translated as CASSSQAMNTEAFF.